Reported below is one T cell receptor beta chain. What it recognizes is unknown. Trimming took 5 bases from V and 5 from J, leaving 18 bases between them. CDR3 size: 15 residues. Germline values: CDR1 SGHNT, CDR2 YENEEA. Constant-region reverse primers amplified full-length variable regions, followed by semi-nested Nested Universal Primer A PCR. TCRdb reprocessed the 5' RACE reads via MiXCR and lists one record per CDR3 protein. The sample lists roughly 5,300 distinct CDR3 sequences, 36% occurring once. Study-level points and caveats: Tumor Tregs overlapped most with tumor, then blood, naive CD4+ cells.

The sequence derives from a female donor with breast cancer. V is TRBV11-3 and J is TRBJ2-5; tentatively, D is TRBD1 (6 bases). Sample: memory CD4+ T cells sorted from blood. Subset denoted: memory CD4+ T cells, CD4+CD45RO+CD25-. The CDR3 nucleotides read TGTGCCAGCAGCGCCAACAGGGAAACCGGGGAGACCCAGTACTTC. It yields the protein CASSANRETGETQYF.